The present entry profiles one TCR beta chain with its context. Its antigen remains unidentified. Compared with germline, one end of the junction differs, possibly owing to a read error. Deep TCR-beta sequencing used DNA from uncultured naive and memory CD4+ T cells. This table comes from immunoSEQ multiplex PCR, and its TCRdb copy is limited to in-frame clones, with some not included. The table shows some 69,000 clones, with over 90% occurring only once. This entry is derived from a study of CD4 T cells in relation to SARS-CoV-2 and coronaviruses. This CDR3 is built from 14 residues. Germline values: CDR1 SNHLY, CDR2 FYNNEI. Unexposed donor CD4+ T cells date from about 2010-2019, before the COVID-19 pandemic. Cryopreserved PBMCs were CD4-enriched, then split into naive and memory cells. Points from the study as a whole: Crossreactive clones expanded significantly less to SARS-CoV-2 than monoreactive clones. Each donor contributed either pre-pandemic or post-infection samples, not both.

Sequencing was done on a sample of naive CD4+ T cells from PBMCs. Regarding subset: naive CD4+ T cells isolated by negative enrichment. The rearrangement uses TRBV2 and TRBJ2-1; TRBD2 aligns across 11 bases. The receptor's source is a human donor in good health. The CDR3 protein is CASSGTSGYNKQFF. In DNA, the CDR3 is TGTGCCAGCAGCGGGACTAGCGGTTACAATAAGCAGTTCTTC.